These 21 T cell receptor beta chains share one sample of origin, sequenced in a study of blood T cell repertoires in COVID-19. The protocol was immunoSEQ multiplex PCR, while the TCRdb copy is restricted to in-frame clones and leaves out a portion. The repertoire holds 50,000 to 75,000 clones, approximately 89% seen once, with less than 1.5% in the top ten. Sequencing was done on a sample of peripheral blood. The receptor set was obtained from a man in his sixties with acute or convalescent COVID-19.

The rearrangement uses TRBV5-1 and TRBJ1-2, with TRBD1 identical over 8 bases. V lost 2 bases to trimming and J lost 4 bases; unmatched junction nucleotides: 7. Germline loops: CDR1 SGHRS, CDR2 YFSETQ. The CDR3 extends over 15 amino acids. The CDR3 DNA follows: TGCGCCAGCAGCTTCCAGGGGGCGGAAGGCTATGGCTACACCTTC. Its translation is CASSFQGAEGYGYTF.

This clone was found once. The chain recombines TRBV3-1 (or the pseudogene TRBV3-2) with TRBJ2-7; D is possibly TRBD1 (6 bases). Trimming removed 1 base from V and 2 bases from J, with 9 bases in between. Germline-derived CDR1 and CDR2 are LGHDT and YNNKEL (reference sequence). CDR3 length: 14 amino acids. DNA for the CDR3: TGTGCCAGCAGCCAAGGGAACAGGGCCTACGAGCAGTACTTC. Residues: CASSQGNRAYEQYF.

The CDR3 region has the DNA TGTGCCAGCAGTACCGGGACAGGGTTTTACGAGCAGTACTTC. Encoded protein: CASSTGTGFYEQYF. The chain is built from TRBV6-6 and TRBJ2-7; 9 nucleotides line up with TRBD1. J gave up 4 bases and V 5 bases, and 6 bases lay outside the gene matches. CDR3 length equals 14 residues. Germline V gives CDR1 MNHNY, CDR2 SVGAGI (reference sequence).

J is TRBJ1-2 and V is TRBV5-5; maybe TRBD1 (6 bases). CDR1 and CDR2 (germline): SGHKS, YYEKEE (reference sequence). V shed 4 bases and J shed 5 bases, with 24 bases lying between them. This CDR3 has 17 residues. The CDR3 is CASSPKRELKGEYGYTF. In DNA, the CDR3 is TGTGCCAGCAGCCCGAAACGCGAACTCAAGGGGGAGTATGGCTACACCTTC.

The chain recombines TRBV6-1 with TRBJ1-5; 7 bases map to TRBD1. Germline V gives CDR1 MNHNS, CDR2 SASEGT. V lost 2 bases to trimming and J lost 7 bases; unmatched junction nucleotides: 5. This CDR3 has 14 amino acids. The CDR3 region is CASSENRGEQPQHF. The CDR3 nucleotides read TGTGCCAGCAGTGAAAACAGGGGCGAGCAGCCCCAGCATTTT.

V usage is TRBV10-3 and J usage is TRBJ1-6, with D hard to call. Per germline, CDR1 ENHRY and CDR2 SYGVKD. The CDR3 extends over 20 amino acids. Trimming cost V 0 bases and J 10 bases, with 28 bases left between them. The CDR3 loop reads CAISESTPRWRGQSGSPLHF. DNA of the CDR3: TGTGCCATCAGTGAGTCGACTCCTCGTTGGCGAGGTCAGAGTGGGTCACCCCTCCACTTT.

The chain has TRBV12-5 and TRBJ2-1, with D perhaps matching TRBD1 (5 bases). Germline V gene sequence: CDR1 LGHNT, CDR2 FRNRAP. Trimming took 2 bases from V and 8 from J, leaving 13 bases between them. This CDR3 contains 14 residues. CDR3 in DNA: TGTGCTAGTGGTTTGCGTCAGGGTTGGCATGAGCAGTTCTTC. This sequence encodes CASGLRQGWHEQFF.

The chain combines TRBV27 with TRBJ2-1, with 9 bases matching TRBD2. The length of the CDR3 is 18 residues. Trimming at V came to 1 base and at J to 5 bases, leaving 12 bases not matched to a gene. CDR1 and CDR2 from the germline V gene are MNHEY and SMNVEV (reference sequence). The CDR3 loop is CASSLLWSSGKYDNEQFF. For the CDR3, the DNA is TGTGCCAGCAGTTTATTGTGGTCTAGCGGGAAATATGACAATGAGCAGTTCTTC.

The V call is TRBV19, the J call TRBJ1-5; TRBD1 agrees at 8 bases. The V gene's germline CDR1 is LNHDA and CDR2 SQIVND (reference sequence). Unmatched junction bases numbered 4, after V lost 4 bases and J lost 5 bases. The CDR3 extends over 14 amino acids. The CDR3 DNA follows: TGTGCCAGTAGTACCTCACAGGGGGATCAGCCCCAGCATTTT. Its protein is CASSTSQGDQPQHF.

V gene TRBV12-5 combines with J gene TRBJ1-5, with 8 bases fitting TRBD1. The germline CDR1 and CDR2 sequences are LGHNT and FRNRAP. V shed 2 bases and J 0 bases; nucleotides not matched to a gene: 6. This CDR3 is 17 amino acids long. The CDR3 nucleotides are TGTGCTAGTGGTTTGTCAGGGGGCGACCTTAGCAATCAGCCCCAGCATTTT. It translates to CASGLSGGDLSNQPQHF.

This clone was detected only once. The chain combines TRBV7-9 with TRBJ1-4; 9 nucleotides match TRBD1. With 1 base clipped from V and 0 bases from J, the junction kept 6 bases outside the gene matches. Germline V gene sequence: CDR1 SEHNR, CDR2 FQNEAQ (reference sequence). There are 18 residues in the CDR3. CDR3 sequence reads: CASSLEGQGPATNEKLFF. CDR3 nucleotides: TGTGCCAGCAGCTTAGAGGGACAGGGACCCGCAACTAATGAAAAACTGTTTTTT.

CDR3 in amino acids: CASSRTGAYSNQPQHF. In DNA, the CDR3 is TGTGCCAGCAGTCGGACAGGCGCTTATAGCAATCAGCCCCAGCATTTT. This rearrangement joins TRBV21-1 to TRBJ1-5; the listed D gene, TRBD1, was not tested against the DNA. TRBV21-1 corresponds to a pseudogene. CDR3 length: 16 amino acids.

The V gene is TRBV18, the J gene TRBJ1-6, with D possibly TRBD1 on 5 matching bases. The CDR3 runs to 15 residues. The germline CDR1 and CDR2 sequences are KGHSH and LQKENI. V lost 5 bases to trimming and J lost 13 bases, with 21 bases between them. CDR3 amino acids: CASSIPGLPLSPLHF. DNA of the CDR3: TGTGCCAGCTCAATTCCGGGACTCCCGCTATCGCCCCTCCACTTT.

This clone is a singleton in its sample. The chain carries TRBV6-5 and TRBJ1-5, with TRBD1 identical over 10 bases. Losses at the gene ends were 8 bases for V and 6 bases for J; bases not matched to a gene: 1. Germline loops: CDR1 MNHEY, CDR2 SVGAGI. The length of the CDR3 is 12 residues. The CDR3 bases are TGTGCCAGCCGGGACAGGGGTCAGCCCCAGCATTTT. It translates to CASRDRGQPQHF.

The chain recombines TRBV10-3 with TRBJ1-5; 10 nucleotides line up with TRBD1. The CDR3 is made up of 16 amino acids. V lost 9 bases and J lost 5; bases outside the gene matches: 13. CDR1 and CDR2 from the germline V gene are ENHRY and SYGVKD. The CDR3 DNA sequence: TGTGCCATATCAAGGGAAACCGGGACAGGGGATCAGCCCCAGCATTTT. Protein sequence: CAISRETGTGDQPQHF.

As DNA, the CDR3 is TGCGCCAGCAGCTTGTCGGGGGTTAGCACAGATACGCAGTATTTT. This codes for CASSLSGVSTDTQYF. The chain recombines TRBV5-1 with TRBJ2-3; D may be TRBD2 (6 bases). CDR3 length equals 15 residues. V was trimmed by 1 base and J by 0 bases, leaving 9 bases between them. Per germline, CDR1 SGHRS and CDR2 YFSETQ.

The gene calls are TRBV9 and TRBJ1-1; 8 positions match TRBD1. Looked up from germline, CDR1 is SGDLS and CDR2 is YYNGEE. The CDR3 consists of 19 residues. J gave up 1 base and V 4 bases, and 18 bases lay outside the gene matches. The chain's CDR3 is CASSPRWGTGGSRNTEAFF. For the CDR3, the DNA is TGTGCCAGCAGCCCCCGGTGGGGAACAGGGGGAAGTAGGAACACTGAAGCTTTCTTT.

The J gene is TRBJ1-5, the V gene TRBV19, with D tentatively TRBD1 (5 bases). The CDR3 is made up of 16 amino acids. Germline-derived CDR1 and CDR2 are LNHDA and SQIVND (reference sequence). The V end was cut by 0 bases, the J end by 0 bases, with 9 bases between. The CDR3 spells CASSIDRGGSNQPQHF. The CDR3 nucleotides read TGTGCCAGTAGTATAGATAGGGGTGGTAGCAATCAGCCCCAGCATTTT.

This chain uses TRBV28 with TRBJ1-5; a possible D gene is TRBD1 (5 bases). The V gene's germline CDR1 is MDHEN and CDR2 SYDVKM. Trimming removed 4 bases from V and 3 bases from J, with 10 bases in between. This CDR3 has 14 residues. The chain's CDR3 is CASSSDSFNQPQHF. The CDR3 nucleotides read TGTGCCAGCAGTTCCGACAGTTTCAATCAGCCCCAGCATTTT.

The V call is TRBV3-1 (or the pseudogene TRBV3-2), the J call TRBJ2-4; TRBD2 might be the D (6 bases). The V end was cut by 1 base, the J end by 8 bases, with 21 bases between. CDR3 size: 17 residues. CDR1 and CDR2 from the germline V gene are LGHDT and YNNKEL (reference sequence). Written as DNA, the CDR3 is TGTGCCAGCAGCCAAGCCGGGCGGGGAGCCACCAACTACATTCAGTACTTC. This encodes CASSQAGRGATNYIQYF.

The chain couples TRBV5-1 to TRBJ1-3; D call uncertain. This CDR3 contains 16 residues. Germline values: CDR1 SGHRS, CDR2 YFSETQ. V was clipped by 0 bases and J by 0 bases, with 10 bases between them. CDR3 in amino acids: CASSLEPVSSGNTIYF. Written as DNA, the CDR3 is TGCGCCAGCAGCTTGGAACCGGTGAGCTCTGGAAACACCATATATTTT.